Below, 21 T cell receptor beta chains from the same sample are listed, as sequenced in a study of T-cell memory formation after mild COVID-19. TCRdb redid the calling of the 5' RACE reads with MiXCR, one entry per CDR3 protein. The table has 110,000 or so distinct CDR3 sequences, 22% seen once. Sequencing input: PBMCs or a T cell subset sorted from them (not recorded which). The receptors here all came from a man aged 18 to 30 who had mild COVID-19 (a few samples of this study predate the infection). Cell type and time point are not known.

This clonotype turned up a few times. The chain is built from TRBV6-4 and TRBJ2-1; 10 bases line up with TRBD2. CDR1 MRHNA and CDR2 SNTAGT come from the germline V gene. The CDR3 consists of 15 residues. Trimming at V came to 0 bases and at J to 4 bases, leaving 0 bases not matched to a gene. The CDR3 sequence: CASSDSAGGYNEQFF. For the CDR3, the DNA is TGTGCCAGCAGTGACTCAGCGGGGGGGTACAATGAGCAGTTCTTC.

This clonotype was recorded a few times. This chain connects TRBV19 to TRBJ2-7, with a tentative D call TRBD2 (6 bases). Between the trimmed V and J ends, which lost 3 bases and 0 bases, there was a span of 15 bases. CDR3 length: 16 residues. Germline values: CDR1 LNHDA, CDR2 SQIVND (reference sequence). The CDR3 nucleotides are TGTGCCAGTAGTATTGGGGGGAACCTCCTCTCCTACGAGCAGTACTTC. It codes for CASSIGGNLLSYEQYF.

The chain joins TRBV6-5 to TRBJ2-7; D gene uncertain. The CDR3 totals 13 residues. The germline V gene encodes CDR1 MNHEY and CDR2 SVGAGI. V was cut by 0 bases and J by 3 bases, with 6 bases left in between. In DNA, the CDR3 is TGTGCCAGCAGTTACTCGAACAACTACGAGCAGTACTTC. As protein: CASSYSNNYEQYF.

This chain uses TRBV20-1 with TRBJ2-3, with D possibly matching TRBD1 (6 bases). Germline lookup yields CDR1 DFQATT and CDR2 SNEGSKA (reference sequence). The CDR3 contains 14 residues. Trimming took 1 base from V and 2 from J, leaving 10 bases between them. CDR3 in amino acids: CSARVTGTTDTQYF. As DNA, the CDR3 is TGCAGTGCTAGAGTCACAGGGACCACAGATACGCAGTATTTT.

The genes are TRBV6-5 and TRBJ2-1; 9 positions match TRBD2. The length of the CDR3 is 16 residues. Germline CDR1 is MNHEY and CDR2 is SVGAGI. V gave up 3 bases and J gave up 0 bases; unmatched junction bases: 3. CDR3 region: CASSYLAGSSYNEQFF. The CDR3 region has the DNA TGTGCCAGCAGTTATCTAGCGGGGAGCTCCTACAATGAGCAGTTCTTC.

This chain joins TRBV9 and TRBJ2-5; the match to TRBD2 covers 11 bases. The V and J ends lost 0 bases and 5 bases, in that order; junction bases with no gene match: 3. The CDR3 consists of 15 residues. Germline CDR1 and CDR2: SGDLS and YYNGEE. The CDR3 reads CASSVASGGTETQYF. The CDR3 DNA reads TGTGCCAGCAGCGTAGCTAGCGGGGGGACGGAGACCCAGTACTTC.

This sequence joins TRBV4-1 and TRBJ1-6, with D maybe TRBD1 (6 bases). This CDR3 comprises 16 residues. CDR1 is MGHRA and CDR2 is YSYEKL in the germline V gene. Trimming took off 0 bases at V and 7 bases at J, with 13 bases between the two ends. The CDR3 region has the DNA TGCGCCAGCAGCCAAGATAGGGGGGCGCGGAATTCACCCCTCCACTTT. This encodes CASSQDRGARNSPLHF.

This clonotype has more than one count but fewer than ten. This chain's CDR3 is CASSKKAGPWEYNEQFF. The CDR3 DNA sequence: TGTGCCAGCAGCAAGAAAGCGGGCCCCTGGGAGTACAATGAGCAGTTCTTC. The chain links TRBV7-8 to TRBJ2-1, with a weak D call TRBD2 (6 bases). Germline values: CDR1 SGHVS, CDR2 FQNEAQ. Trimming stripped 5 bases from V and 4 bases from J, with 21 bases between. The CDR3 has 17 residues. Filled out from reference TRBV7-8 and TRBJ2-1, the complete variable domain reads GAGVSQSPRYKVAKRGQDVALRCDPISGHVSLFWYQQALGQGPEFLTYFQNEAQLDKSGLPSDRFFAERPEGSVSTLKIQRTQQEDSAVYLCASSKKAGPWEYNEQFFGPGTRLTVL.

The chain is built from TRBV29-1 and TRBJ2-7, with D maybe TRBD1 (6 bases). The germline V gene encodes CDR1 SQVTM and CDR2 ANQGSEA. The ends were cut back, 4 bases at V and 1 base at J, with 8 bases in the middle. The CDR3 length is 12 residues. In DNA form, the CDR3 reads TGCAGCGTTGGGGACATGTCCTACGAGCAGTACTTC. Amino acid sequence: CSVGDMSYEQYF.

This clonotype was picked up many times. The chain couples TRBV29-1 to TRBJ1-2; the D is unclear. Germline CDR1 reads SQVTM; CDR2 reads ANQGSEA. The CDR3 extends over 13 amino acids. V was cut by 7 bases and J by 5 bases, with 17 bases left in between. CDR3 in amino acids: CSDREGALYGYTF. The CDR3 coding sequence is TGCAGCGACCGAGAAGGAGCCCTATATGGCTACACCTTC.

V is TRBV6-4 and J is TRBJ2-3; 11 bases agree with TRBD2. CDR3 length equals 16 residues. Losses at the gene ends were 6 bases for V and 2 bases for J; bases not matched to a gene: 7. Germline loops: CDR1 MRHNA, CDR2 SNTAGT. The CDR3 spells CASSALAGAPTDTQYF. CDR3 nucleotide sequence: TGTGCCAGCAGCGCACTAGCGGGGGCACCCACAGATACGCAGTATTTT.

This clonotype was counted between two and nine times. The CDR3 DNA is TGCGCCAGCAGCTTGCGACAGCCAGTTAATGAGCAGTTCTTC. This sequence encodes CASSLRQPVNEQFF. The chain is built from TRBV5-1 and TRBJ2-1; TRBD1 is a possible D gene (5 bases). This CDR3 spans 14 amino acids. Germline lookup yields CDR1 SGHRS and CDR2 YFSETQ. V was shortened by 1 base and J by 7 bases, with 12 bases between the two germline ends.

This clonotype came up a few times. This chain joins TRBV19 and TRBJ2-1, with 7 bases identical to TRBD2. Germline CDR1 is LNHDA and CDR2 is SQIVND (reference sequence). The trim removed 7 bases at V and 9 bases at J, leaving 3 bases unmatched. This CDR3 is built from 11 residues. CDR3 amino acids: CASTWGGEQFF. The DNA of the CDR3 is TGTGCCAGTACCTGGGGGGGTGAGCAGTTCTTC.

This clonotype has more than one count but fewer than ten. The gene calls are TRBV12-3 or TRBV12-4 and TRBJ1-1, with D possibly TRBD1 on 6 matching bases. The ends were cut back, 5 bases at V and 5 bases at J, with 9 bases in the middle. The CDR3 runs 12 residues. CDR3 sequence: CASSEQGTEAFF. Written as DNA, the CDR3 is TGTGCCAGCAGTGAGCAGGGGACTGAAGCTTTCTTT.

This chain links TRBV12-3 or TRBV12-4 with TRBJ1-1; D call uncertain. V dropped 2 bases and J dropped 4 bases, with 5 bases sitting between them. The length of the CDR3 is 12 residues. CDR3 sequence reads: CASSLQVTEAFF. CDR3 nucleotides: TGTGCCAGCAGTTTACAAGTCACTGAAGCTTTCTTT.

J is TRBJ2-5 and V is TRBV5-6, with 7 bases matching TRBD1. Germline V gives CDR1 SGHDT, CDR2 YYEEEE. With 7 bases clipped from V and 2 bases from J, the junction kept 5 bases outside the gene matches. The CDR3 has 13 amino acids. The CDR3 sequence: CASGRDSQETQYF. CDR3 in DNA: TGTGCCAGCGGACGGGACAGTCAAGAGACCCAGTACTTC.

This chain joins TRBV7-2 and TRBJ1-3; D is unclear. V was clipped by 3 bases and J by 1 base, with 19 bases between them. There are 18 residues in the CDR3. Germline values: CDR1 SGHTA, CDR2 FQGNSA. CDR3 sequence: CASSLFGRHLLSGNTIYF. In nucleotides, the CDR3 is TGTGCCAGCAGCTTGTTCGGGAGGCACCTCCTATCTGGAAACACCATATATTTT.

The V gene is TRBV12-3 or TRBV12-4, the J gene TRBJ1-2, with unresolved D. V gave up 1 base and J gave up 3 bases, with 6 bases separating them. This CDR3 spans 13 amino acids. In DNA form, the CDR3 reads TGTGCCAGCAGTTTAGGGGCAGACTATGGCTACACCTTC. The encoded protein is CASSLGADYGYTF.

This clonotype was counted a few times. This chain connects TRBV20-1 to TRBJ2-3, with TRBD1 identical over 10 bases. The CDR3 has 15 amino acids. CDR1 is DFQATT and CDR2 is SNEGSKA in the germline V gene (reference sequence). J was trimmed by 1 base and V by 2 bases; bases with no gene match: 3. The CDR3 bases are TGCAGTGCTAGATCCGGACAGGGGGGCACAGATACGCAGTATTTT. Its translation: CSARSGQGGTDTQYF.

This clonotype appeared many times. The rearrangement links TRBV12-3 or TRBV12-4 to TRBJ2-7; D is unresolved. CDR3 size: 16 residues. Between the trimmed V and J ends, which lost 2 bases and 4 bases, there was a span of 18 bases. The CDR3 region is CASSLSTRIPPYEQYF. DNA of the CDR3: TGTGCCAGCAGTTTATCCACCAGGATCCCACCGTACGAGCAGTACTTC.

As DNA, the CDR3 is TGTGCCAGCAGAGGGGGCAGGGGGACCTACAATGAGCAGTTCTTC. Translation gives CASRGGRGTYNEQFF. The rearrangement uses TRBV11-2 and TRBJ2-1, with 7 bases identical to TRBD1. The CDR3 length is 15 residues. CDR1 SGHAT and CDR2 FQNNGV come from the germline V gene. V trimming: 6 bases; J trimming: 2 bases; junction bases outside the gene matches: 7.